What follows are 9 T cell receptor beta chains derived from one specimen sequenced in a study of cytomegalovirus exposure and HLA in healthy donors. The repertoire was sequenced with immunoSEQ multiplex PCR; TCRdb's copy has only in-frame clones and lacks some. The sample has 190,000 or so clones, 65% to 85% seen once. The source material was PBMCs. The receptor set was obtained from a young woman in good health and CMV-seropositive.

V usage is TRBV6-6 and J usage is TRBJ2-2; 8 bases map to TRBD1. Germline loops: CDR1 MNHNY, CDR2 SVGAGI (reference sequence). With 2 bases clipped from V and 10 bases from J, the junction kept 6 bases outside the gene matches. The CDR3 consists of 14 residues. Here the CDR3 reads CASSYPGQVVELFF. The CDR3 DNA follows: TGTGCCAGCAGTTACCCGGGACAGGTTGTGGAGCTGTTTTTT.

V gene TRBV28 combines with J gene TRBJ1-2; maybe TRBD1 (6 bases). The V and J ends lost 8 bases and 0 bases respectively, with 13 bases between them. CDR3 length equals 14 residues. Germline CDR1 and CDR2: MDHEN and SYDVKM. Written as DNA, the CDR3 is TGTGCCAGCGGGCTGGGGGCAGCTAACTATGGCTACACCTTC. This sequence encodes CASGLGAANYGYTF.

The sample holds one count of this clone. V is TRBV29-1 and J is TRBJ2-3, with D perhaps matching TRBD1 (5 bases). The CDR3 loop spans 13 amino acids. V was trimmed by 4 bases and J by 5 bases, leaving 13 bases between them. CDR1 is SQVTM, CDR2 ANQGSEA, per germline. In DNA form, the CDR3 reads TGCAGCGTTGTGGGTGGGGCTGGAGATACGCAGTATTTT. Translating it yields CSVVGGAGDTQYF.

CDR3 DNA sequence: TGCGCCAGCAGCTTGGCCCGCACGGGGGGGCTACTGAATGAGCAGTTCTTC. Encoded protein: CASSLARTGGLLNEQFF. The chain combines TRBV5-1 with TRBJ2-1; 8 bases match TRBD2. This CDR3 has 17 amino acids. The trim removed 0 bases at V and 7 bases at J, leaving 12 bases unmatched. In germline, CDR1 is SGHRS, CDR2 YFSETQ.

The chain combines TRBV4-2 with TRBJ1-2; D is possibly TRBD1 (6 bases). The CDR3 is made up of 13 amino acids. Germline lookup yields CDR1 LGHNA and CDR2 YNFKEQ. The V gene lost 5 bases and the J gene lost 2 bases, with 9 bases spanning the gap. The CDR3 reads CASSTQGNYGYTF. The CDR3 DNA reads TGTGCCAGCAGCACACAGGGAAACTATGGCTACACCTTC.

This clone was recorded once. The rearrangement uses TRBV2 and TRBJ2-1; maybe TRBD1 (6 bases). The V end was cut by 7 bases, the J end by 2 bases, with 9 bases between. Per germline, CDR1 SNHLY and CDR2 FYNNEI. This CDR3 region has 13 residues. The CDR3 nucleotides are TGTGCCAGCAAGACAGGAACCTACAATGAGCAGTTCTTC. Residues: CASKTGTYNEQFF.

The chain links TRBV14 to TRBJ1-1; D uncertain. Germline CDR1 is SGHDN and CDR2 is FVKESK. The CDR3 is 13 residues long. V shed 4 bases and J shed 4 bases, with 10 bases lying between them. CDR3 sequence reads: CASSPLSGTEAFF. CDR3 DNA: TGTGCCAGCAGCCCCCTTTCCGGCACTGAAGCTTTCTTT.

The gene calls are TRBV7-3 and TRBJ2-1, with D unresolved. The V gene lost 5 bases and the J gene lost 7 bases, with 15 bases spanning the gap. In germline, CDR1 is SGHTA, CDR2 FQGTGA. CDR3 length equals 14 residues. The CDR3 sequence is CASSAPNSGNEQFF. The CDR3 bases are TGTGCCAGCAGCGCACCCAATAGTGGTAATGAGCAGTTCTTC. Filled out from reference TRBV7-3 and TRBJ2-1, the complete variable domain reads GAGVSQTPSNKVTEKGKYVELRCDPISGHTALYWYRQSLGQGPEFLIYFQGTGAADDSGLPNDRFFAVRPEGSVSTLKIQRTERGDSAVYLCASSAPNSGNEQFFGPGTRLTVL.

For the CDR3, the DNA is TGTGCCAGCAGCTCTGACAGAAGCTTCAATCAGCCCCAGCATTTT. This translates into CASSSDRSFNQPQHF. The gene calls are TRBV7-9 and TRBJ1-5; TRBD1 might be the D (5 bases). This CDR3 spans 15 amino acids. Germline CDR1 SEHNR, CDR2 FQNEAQ (reference sequence). Trimming left V 4 bases short and J 3 bases short, with 13 bases between.